This TCR beta chain was retrieved from a study of cytomegalovirus exposure and HLA in healthy donors. Vbeta (60) and Jbeta (13) primers were used in the PCR. Libraries were prepared by immunoSEQ multiplex PCR; TCRdb keeps only in-frame clonotypes and omits some of them. This sample has about 180,000 clones, with 70% to 80% found just once. Germline-derived CDR1 and CDR2 are LNHNV and YYDKDF (reference sequence). CDR3 size: 15 residues. The sequenced sample was PBMCs. This sequence joins TRBV15 and TRBJ2-5; a possible D gene is TRBD2 (5 bases). TRBJ2-7 matches the DNA end more closely, so the J call is doubtful. This sequence was found in a man in his late teens or twenties in good health and CMV-seronegative. The CDR3 DNA is TGTGCCACCAGCTTTTCCCCGGGGTCCGCCTACGAGCAGTACTTC. It specifies CATSFSPGSAYEQYF.